The sequence of this T cell receptor (beta chain) was determined in a study of post-analysis software for immune sequencing data. About the research overall: Recorded subtypes: relapsing-remitting, secondary progressive, progressive-relapsing; some patients unannotated.

Broader study findings: TRBV5-6, TRBV5-1 and TRBV20-1 were among five TRBV segments more frequent in patients than controls.

CDR1 is SEHNR and CDR2 is FQNEAQ in the germline V gene (reference sequence). V shed 0 bases and J shed 4 bases, with 4 bases lying between them. There are 12 residues in the CDR3. This clonotype was observed a few times. The antigen remains undetermined. Every TCR beta cDNA library bore unique molecular identifiers. Researchers reported roughly 510,000 cDNA molecules coming from approximately 1 to 10 million T cells. TCRdb re-derived calls from the PCR reads in MiXCR, one entry per CDR3 protein. The table includes around 440,000 distinct CDR3 sequences, over 35% detected once. The sequenced sample consisted of blood. The source of this sequence is a girl aged 5-17 years with multiple sclerosis. The V and J genes are TRBV7-9 and TRBJ2-7, with unresolved D. CDR3 loop: CASSLAEYEQYF. DNA of the CDR3: TGTGCCAGCAGCTTAGCAGAGTACGAGCAGTACTTC.